This entry lists 13 T cell receptor beta chains sequenced from one sample in a study of blood T cells in healthy people across ages. Then a second PCR, running about 6 to 11 cycles, was carried out with a sample-barcoded 5' primer and a J-beta primer mix. TCRdb reanalysed the 5' RACE reads using MiXCR and keeps one entry per CDR3 protein. The sample has about 700,000 distinct CDR3 sequences; about 32% are singletons. Sequenced: blood. Every receptor here comes from a woman older than 75 in good health.

The V gene is TRBV5-1, the J gene TRBJ2-5, with D possibly TRBD1 on 6 matching bases. The germline gives CDR1 SGHRS, CDR2 YFSETQ. The CDR3 covers 12 residues. Trimming removed 3 bases from V and 11 bases from J, with 14 bases in between. The CDR3 DNA is TGCGCCAGCAGCTCTACAGGGTATTGGCAGTACTTC. Its translation: CASSSTGYWQYF. The full variable domain, rest sourced from reference TRBV5-1 and TRBJ2-5, is KAGVTQTPRYLIKTRGQQVTLSCSPISGHRSVSWYQQTPGQGLQFLFEYFSETQRNKGNFPGRFSGRQFSNSRSEMNVSTLELGDSALYLCASSSTGYWQYFGPGTRLLVL.

This clonotype was recorded a few times. A much larger clone differs from this one at a single base, so this may be a read error. This chain links TRBV15 with TRBJ2-7; D is perhaps TRBD2 (6 bases). This CDR3 is built from 14 residues. Per the germline V gene, CDR1 is LNHNV and CDR2 is YYDKDF (reference sequence). Trimming left V 3 bases short and J 0 bases short, with 9 bases between. The CDR3, as DNA: TGTGCCACCAGCAGGGGAGGTAACTCCTACGAGCAGTACTTC. It is translated as CATSRGGNSYEQYF.

This clonotype was recorded at least ten times. The gene calls are TRBV7-2 and TRBJ2-7; D gene uncertain. The CDR3 contains 12 residues. Per germline, CDR1 SGHTA and CDR2 FQGNSA. V lost 5 bases to trimming and J lost 1 base, with 6 bases between them. The CDR3 DNA follows: TGTGCCAGCAGCCGCTTTTCCTACGAGCAGTACTTC. Its protein is CASSRFSYEQYF.

The table lists this clonotype with many counts. The rearrangement joins TRBV9 to TRBJ2-1; 8 nucleotides line up with TRBD2. There are 15 residues in the CDR3. Per germline, CDR1 SGDLS and CDR2 YYNGEE. The V segment lost 2 bases and the J segment 9 bases; nucleotides outside the gene matches: 10. CDR3 nucleotide sequence: TGTGCCAGCAGCGTTAGTTCGAGCGGGGGCCGTGAGCAGTTCTTC. Translation gives CASSVSSSGGREQFF.

This rearrangement joins TRBV5-1 to TRBJ2-1, with 9 bases matching TRBD2. This CDR3 region has 15 residues. The trim removed 0 bases at V and 7 bases at J, leaving 5 bases unmatched. Germline CDR1 is SGHRS and CDR2 is YFSETQ. The CDR3 DNA is TGCGCCAGCAGCTTGGTCGGAGCGGGGGGTAATGAGCAGTTCTTC. Its protein is CASSLVGAGGNEQFF.

This clonotype has more than one count but fewer than ten. V usage is TRBV7-6 and J usage is TRBJ1-1; TRBD1 matches 8 bases. V gave up 1 base and J gave up 4 bases; unmatched junction bases: 5. The CDR3 spans 15 residues. Germline CDR1 SGHVS, CDR2 FNYEAQ. CDR3: CASSLEHRGSTEAFF. CDR3 in DNA: TGTGCCAGCAGCTTAGAGCACAGGGGGAGCACTGAAGCTTTCTTT.

The table lists this clonotype with many counts. V usage is TRBV5-1 and J usage is TRBJ2-1; D possibly corresponds to TRBD2 (6 bases). CDR3 length equals 14 residues. The V end was cut by 3 bases, the J end by 3 bases, with 10 bases between. Looked up from germline, CDR1 is SGHRS and CDR2 is YFSETQ. The CDR3 DNA is TGCGCCAGCAGCTCGGAGGGCCACTACAATGAGCAGTTCTTC. Translation: CASSSEGHYNEQFF.

This clonotype came up many times. V is TRBV30 and J is TRBJ2-1, with 7 positions matching TRBD1. The CDR3 is made up of 16 amino acids. Germline V gene sequence: CDR1 GTSNPN, CDR2 SVGIG (reference sequence). Trimming took 2 bases from V and 3 from J; bases not matched to a gene: 10. This chain's CDR3 is CAWSQPRDRLYNEQFF. CDR3 DNA: TGTGCCTGGAGTCAACCCCGGGACAGACTCTACAATGAGCAGTTCTTC.

There are many counts of this clonotype. The chain carries TRBV10-3 and TRBJ1-5, with a weak D call TRBD1 (5 bases). V dropped 4 bases and J dropped 3 bases, with 10 bases sitting between them. The germline V gene has CDR1 ENHRY and CDR2 SYGVKD. CDR3 length: 14 amino acids. The DNA for the CDR3 is TGTGCCATCAGTGGGGACCCTCACAATCAGCCCCAGCATTTT. As protein: CAISGDPHNQPQHF.

This chain links TRBV20-1 with TRBJ1-1; no clear D gene. V gave up 0 bases and J gave up 4 bases, with 15 bases separating them. Germline CDR1 reads DFQATT; CDR2 reads SNEGSKA (reference sequence). The CDR3 has 15 amino acids. The CDR3 is CSARDRGNSGTEAFF. In DNA, the CDR3 is TGCAGTGCTAGAGATCGGGGAAACTCAGGCACTGAAGCTTTCTTT.

This clonotype was counted at least ten times. The chain is built from TRBV19 and TRBJ2-1; possible D gene TRBD2, 6 bases. In germline, CDR1 is LNHDA, CDR2 SQIVND (reference sequence). The CDR3 length is 13 residues. Between the trimmed V and J ends, which lost 7 bases and 2 bases, there was a span of 9 bases. The CDR3, as DNA: TGTGCCAGTAATTCGGGGGCCTACAATGAGCAGTTCTTC. Residues: CASNSGAYNEQFF.

This clonotype was recorded at least ten times. The chain has TRBV9 and TRBJ2-3; tentatively, D is TRBD1 (6 bases). This CDR3 contains 17 residues. From germline, CDR1 is SGDLS and CDR2 YYNGEE. The V end was cut by 2 bases, the J end by 0 bases, with 16 bases between. The CDR3: CASSVYGTPTSTDTQYF. CDR3 DNA sequence: TGTGCCAGCAGCGTCTACGGGACACCAACTAGCACAGATACGCAGTATTTT.

This chain joins TRBV29-1 and TRBJ1-1; tentatively, D is TRBD1 (6 bases). This CDR3 has 12 residues. V gave up 3 bases and J gave up 8 bases, with 13 bases separating them. Germline values: CDR1 SQVTM, CDR2 ANQGSEA. CDR3 sequence: CSVDPGGQEAFF. CDR3 nucleotide sequence: TGCAGCGTTGATCCCGGGGGGCAAGAAGCTTTCTTT.